These 32 T cell receptor beta chains originate from one sample sequenced in a study of T-cell reconstitution after alpha-beta-depleted transplantation in children. Library preparation (for TCRbeta) was performed with unique molecular identifiers. TCRdb analysed the PCR reads with MiXCR anew, one entry per CDR3 protein. The data hold 500,000 to 600,000 distinct CDR3 sequences, with around 19% observed a single time. The material was PBMCs from the stem cell graft donor, obtained from the stem cell graft. These receptors came from a human donor who donated a stem cell graft to a child with acute lymphoblastic leukemia.

The CDR3 here is CASSRRDRGHVGHGYTF. CDR3 in DNA: TGCGCCAGCAGCCGAAGGGACAGGGGGCATGTCGGCCATGGCTACACCTTC. The chain uses TRBV4-1 and TRBJ1-2; 12 bases fit TRBD1. CDR1 is MGHRA, CDR2 YSYEKL, per germline. The ends lost 4 bases at V and 6 bases at J; junction bases unmatched: 12. There are 17 residues in the CDR3.

This clonotype has a handful of counts. V and J are TRBV2 and TRBJ2-7; no clear D gene. The CDR3 consists of 10 residues. Trimming shortened V by 6 bases and J by 3 bases, and 3 bases separated the two germline ends. CDR1 is SNHLY, CDR2 FYNNEI, per germline. The CDR3 DNA is TGTGCCAGCAGGCACTACGAGCAGTACTTC. Amino acid sequence: CASRHYEQYF. Drawing the rest from reference TRBV2 and TRBJ2-7, the complete variable domain is EPEVTQTPSHQVTQMGQEVILRCVPISNHLYFYWYRQILGQKVEFLVSFYNNEISEKSEIFDDQFSVERPDGSNFTLKIRSTKLEDSAMYFCASRHYEQYFGPGTRLTVT.

This chain links TRBV12-3 or TRBV12-4 with TRBJ2-7; D is unclear. This CDR3 region has 13 residues. V was trimmed by 2 bases and J by 10 bases, leaving 15 bases between them. The CDR3 DNA follows: TGTGCCAGCAGTTTAAAAACCGTGGGTTTCCAGTACTTC. Its protein is CASSLKTVGFQYF.

This clonotype was counted a few times. The chain couples TRBV5-1 to TRBJ2-1; D may match TRBD1 or TRBD2 (5 bases each). CDR3 length equals 13 residues. Trimming removed 3 bases at V and 5 bases at J, with 9 bases between. CDR1 SGHRS and CDR2 YFSETQ come from the germline V gene. The CDR3: CASSSGSHNEQFF. The CDR3 coding sequence is TGCGCCAGCAGCTCAGGGAGCCACAATGAGCAGTTCTTC.

This clonotype was picked up a small number of times. The rearrangement joins TRBV10-2 to TRBJ2-1, with 10 bases aligning to TRBD2. This CDR3 has 16 amino acids. Per the germline V gene, CDR1 is WSHSY and CDR2 is SAAADI. The trim removed 7 bases at V and 8 bases at J, leaving 14 bases unmatched. The CDR3 nucleotides read TGCGCCAGCAAGCCCCAAAAGGCTAGCGGGAGTTATGAGCAGTTCTTC. It yields the protein CASKPQKASGSYEQFF.

This rearrangement joins TRBV5-1 to TRBJ1-2; 10 nucleotides line up with TRBD1. After removal of 5 bases from V and 4 bases from J, the junction contained 11 bases not matched to a gene. Germline values: CDR1 SGHRS, CDR2 YFSETQ. This CDR3 spans 16 amino acids. This CDR3 is CASSSGLGQGIYGYTF. The DNA for the CDR3 is TGCGCCAGCAGTTCCGGGTTGGGACAGGGGATCTATGGCTACACCTTC.

The gene calls are TRBV12-3 or TRBV12-4 and TRBJ2-4; the D is unclear. V was cut by 4 bases and J by 0 bases, with 13 bases left in between. The CDR3 contains 16 residues. Written as DNA, the CDR3 is TGTGCCAGCAGTTGGGGTGCTGGGATAGCCAAAAACATTCAGTACTTC. Its protein is CASSWGAGIAKNIQYF.

This clonotype was detected only a few times. CDR3 coding DNA: TGCGCCAGCAGCACGGCGGACAGGGAAATTAATCAGCCCCAGCATTTT. This translates into CASSTADREINQPQHF. The V call is TRBV5-1, the J call TRBJ1-5; 8 bases agree with TRBD1. After removal of 4 bases from V and 4 bases from J, the junction contained 10 bases not matched to a gene. Germline V gives CDR1 SGHRS, CDR2 YFSETQ. There are 16 residues in the CDR3.

The chain employs TRBV6-1 and TRBJ2-4; 10 bases fit TRBD2. J gave up 6 bases and V 5 bases, and 10 bases lay outside the gene matches. CDR1 and CDR2 (germline): MNHNS, SASEGT. This CDR3 is built from 16 residues. CDR3 nucleotide sequence: TGTGCCAGCAGTAGGATCGAGCGGGAGGGCCTAAACATTCAGTACTTC. The encoded protein is CASSRIEREGLNIQYF.

The V call is TRBV12-3 or TRBV12-4, the J call TRBJ1-2, with D hard to call. Trimming left V 5 bases short and J 4 bases short, with 14 bases between. This CDR3 spans 14 amino acids. The CDR3 region has the DNA TGTGCCAGCAGTCACGATTTGAGTTCCTATGGCTACACCTTC. It yields the protein CASSHDLSSYGYTF.

The rearrangement joins TRBV7-9 to TRBJ2-7, with D perhaps matching TRBD2 (6 bases). The CDR3 totals 13 residues. With 4 bases removed from V and 3 bases from J, the gap between germline ends came to 10 bases. Germline V CDR1 and CDR2: SEHNR, FQNEAQ (reference sequence). This CDR3 reads CASSYLGGYEQYF. Here the CDR3 DNA reads TGTGCCAGCAGCTATCTCGGGGGCTACGAGCAGTACTTC.

This rearrangement joins TRBV6-5 to TRBJ2-7; 10 nucleotides line up with TRBD1. J lost 6 bases, V lost 0 bases, and 8 bases had no gene match. CDR3 size: 16 residues. CDR1 is MNHEY, CDR2 SVGAGI, per germline. For the CDR3, the DNA is TGTGCCAGCAGTTACTCGGAGCGGACAGGGGGAGGCGAGCAGTACTTC. The encoded protein is CASSYSERTGGGEQYF.

This clonotype was seen a few times. This chain connects TRBV27 to TRBJ2-1; D is unclear. V lost 2 bases and J lost 5, with 4 bases in between. The CDR3 length is 12 residues. Looked up from germline, CDR1 is MNHEY and CDR2 is SMNVEV (reference sequence). CDR3 in DNA: TGTGCCAGCAGTTTAGCCAACAATGAGCAGTTCTTC. It translates to CASSLANNEQFF.

This clonotype has just a few counts. The chain links TRBV5-1 to TRBJ2-7; 7 bases agree with TRBD1. The germline V gene has CDR1 SGHRS and CDR2 YFSETQ. This CDR3 comprises 15 residues. J was trimmed by 4 bases and V by 5 bases; bases with no gene match: 12. CDR3 bases: TGCGCCAGCAGTGTGACCTGGGGGACAGAATACGAGCAGTACTTC. Its translation: CASSVTWGTEYEQYF.

This chain connects TRBV5-6 to TRBJ2-7; D ambiguous. V lost 0 bases to trimming and J lost 6 bases, with 10 bases between them. The CDR3 contains 13 residues. Germline V gene sequence: CDR1 SGHDT, CDR2 YYEEEE. The DNA for the CDR3 is TGTGCCAGCAGCTTGGAGATAGCAGGCGAGCAGTACTTC. Translating gives CASSLEIAGEQYF.

The chain employs TRBV7-8 and TRBJ2-5; 8 nucleotides align to TRBD2. Germline CDR1 and CDR2: SGHVS and FQNEAQ. This CDR3 has 15 residues. V shed 2 bases and J 4 bases; nucleotides not matched to a gene: 6. In DNA form, the CDR3 reads TGTGCCAGCAGCTTAACGGGAGGGCCGGTAGAGACCCAGTACTTC. It translates to CASSLTGGPVETQYF. The full variable domain, rest sourced from reference TRBV7-8 and TRBJ2-5, is GAGVSQSPRYKVAKRGQDVALRCDPISGHVSLFWYQQALGQGPEFLTYFQNEAQLDKSGLPSDRFFAERPEGSVSTLKIQRTQQEDSAVYLCASSLTGGPVETQYFGPGTRLLVL.

About this clonotype itself: A junction end diverges from the germline sequence, so it may reflect a read error. The rearrangement links TRBV15 to TRBJ2-1; D could derive from TRBD1 or TRBD2 (5 bases each). Germline assignment: CDR1 LNHNV and CDR2 YYDKDF (reference sequence). The CDR3 is 16 residues long. The CDR3 region is CATSGDHGDDYNEQFF. In nucleotides, the CDR3 is TGTGCCACCAGCGGAGACCACGGGGACGACTACAATGAGCAGTTCTTC.

J is TRBJ2-7 and V is TRBV5-1; D perhaps matches TRBD1 (5 bases). Germline CDR1 SGHRS, CDR2 YFSETQ. Trimming took off 3 bases at V and 4 bases at J, with 14 bases between the two ends. The CDR3 has 14 amino acids. The CDR3 nucleotides are TGCGCCAGCAGCTCCGAAGGCAGGGTGTACGAGCAGTACTTC. Encoded protein: CASSSEGRVYEQYF.

The V and J genes are TRBV18 and TRBJ1-1; 7 nucleotides match TRBD1. V trimming: 6 bases; J trimming: 11 bases; junction bases outside the gene matches: 12. The germline CDR1 and CDR2 sequences are KGHSH and LQKENI. The CDR3 is made up of 13 amino acids. CDR3 sequence: CASSPDRDYSAFF. The CDR3 nucleotides read TGTGCCAGCTCTCCCGACAGGGATTACTCTGCTTTCTTT.

The CDR3 sequence is CASSPREDTQYF. CDR3 bases: TGTGCCAGCAGCCCGCGCGAGGATACGCAGTATTTT. The genes are TRBV9 and TRBJ2-3; D remains unclear. Germline V gene lookup returns CDR1 SGDLS and CDR2 YYNGEE. Trimming removed 4 bases at V and 6 bases at J, with 9 bases between. This CDR3 contains 12 residues.

The genes are TRBV5-5 and TRBJ2-5; D gene unclear. This CDR3 region has 14 residues. V was trimmed by 0 bases and J by 5 bases, leaving 11 bases between them. Germline V lookup: CDR1 SGHKS, CDR2 YYEKEE (reference sequence). Here the CDR3 DNA reads TGTGCCAGCAGCTTGGTCGTAGCCGGGGAGACCCAGTACTTC. Translated: CASSLVVAGETQYF.

This clonotype was seen a few times. The chain has TRBV2 and TRBJ2-1, with 13 bases matching TRBD2. From germline, CDR1 is SNHLY and CDR2 FYNNEI. J lost 7 bases, V lost 10 bases, and 7 bases had no gene match. This CDR3 spans 14 amino acids. CDR3 sequence reads: CANTGTSGINEQFF. The CDR3 nucleotides are TGTGCCAACACCGGGACTAGCGGGATAAATGAGCAGTTCTTC.

The V gene is TRBV15, the J gene TRBJ2-7; TRBD2 aligns across 11 bases. This CDR3 is built from 19 residues. Germline assignment: CDR1 LNHNV and CDR2 YYDKDF (reference sequence). With 0 bases clipped from V and 3 bases from J, the junction kept 13 bases outside the gene matches. DNA for the CDR3: TGTGCCACCAGCAGAGATAAACTAGCGGGAGCAGAATCGGGCTACGAGCAGTACTTC. It is translated as CATSRDKLAGAESGYEQYF.

This clonotype turned up a few times. V gene TRBV11-2 combines with J gene TRBJ2-1; 9 bases agree with TRBD2. This CDR3 contains 16 residues. The V gene end was trimmed by 2 bases and the J gene end by 8 bases; junction bases not matched to a gene: 10. Germline-derived CDR1 and CDR2 are SGHAT and FQNNGV. CDR3 bases: TGTGCCAGCAGCTTACTCCTCCTAGCGGGACGGTATGAGCAGTTCTTC. It yields the protein CASSLLLLAGRYEQFF.

The chain uses TRBV4-2 and TRBJ2-1; 8 bases agree with TRBD2. Losses at the gene ends were 0 bases for V and 4 bases for J; bases not matched to a gene: 8. Germline V lookup: CDR1 LGHNA, CDR2 YNFKEQ. This CDR3 has 17 residues. CDR3 sequence reads: CASSQDALAEGYNEQFF. In DNA, the CDR3 is TGTGCCAGCAGCCAAGATGCACTAGCGGAGGGTTACAATGAGCAGTTCTTC.

This clonotype was seen more than once but under ten times. The chain couples TRBV9 to TRBJ2-7; D is perhaps TRBD2 (5 bases). In germline, CDR1 is SGDLS, CDR2 YYNGEE. With 3 bases removed from V and 4 bases from J, the gap between germline ends came to 20 bases. This CDR3 comprises 16 residues. The CDR3 here is CASSGRDYGVTYEQYF. The CDR3 nucleotides are TGTGCCAGCAGCGGCCGAGATTACGGGGTGACATACGAGCAGTACTTC.

In the case of this clonotype: One end of the junction fails to match germline, which may point to a read error. This rearrangement joins TRBV7-6 to TRBJ2-3; 10 nucleotides agree with TRBD1. The CDR3 loop spans 18 amino acids. Germline CDR1 SGHVS, CDR2 FNYEAQ. CDR3 sequence (DNA): TGTGTCAGCAGCTCATCCGGGACAGGGGACCTAGACACAGATACGCAGTATTTT. Amino acids: CVSSSSGTGDLDTDTQYF. Complete variable domain (other parts from reference TRBV7-6 and TRBJ2-3): GAGVSQSPRYKVTKRGQDVALRCDPISGHVSLYWYRQALGQGPEFLTYFNYEAQQDKSGLPNDRFSAERPEGSISTLTIQRTEQRDSAMYRCVSSSSGTGDLDTDTQYFGPGTRLTVL.

This clonotype was seen ten or more times. The chain joins TRBV27 to TRBJ2-7; D gene ambiguous. The CDR3 consists of 13 residues. The germline V and J ends were trimmed by 6 bases and 1 base, with 10 bases remaining between them. Germline V gene data show CDR1 as MNHEY and CDR2 as SMNVEV (reference sequence). As DNA, the CDR3 is TGTGCCAGCAGCTCCGGTTCATCCTACGAGCAGTACTTC. It codes for CASSSGSSYEQYF.

The V and J genes are TRBV5-1 and TRBJ2-1; D remains ambiguous. The length of the CDR3 is 14 residues. Germline assignment: CDR1 SGHRS and CDR2 YFSETQ. V dropped 0 bases and J dropped 6 bases, with 10 bases sitting between them. Here the CDR3 DNA reads TGCGCCAGCAGCTTGGTAGTGGGCGGCAATGAGCAGTTCTTC. Translating gives CASSLVVGGNEQFF.

This clonotype was detected only a few times. This sequence joins TRBV5-5 and TRBJ2-4, with 11 positions matching TRBD1. Trimming at V came to 1 base and at J to 7 bases, leaving 7 bases not matched to a gene. The CDR3 sequence is 16 residues long. The V gene's germline CDR1 is SGHKS and CDR2 YYEKEE (reference sequence). The CDR3 DNA is TGTGCCAGCAGCTTGTCTCCCGGGACAGGGGGGAACATTCAGTACTTC. It specifies CASSLSPGTGGNIQYF. The complete variable domain, with remaining parts taken from reference TRBV5-5 and TRBJ2-4, reads DAGVTQSPTHLIKTRGQQVTLRCSPISGHKSVSWYQQVLGQGPQFIFQYYEKEERGRGNFPDRFSARQFPNYSSELNVNALLLGDSALYLCASSLSPGTGGNIQYFGAGTRLSVL.

The chain joins TRBV27 to TRBJ2-1; 12 nucleotides line up with TRBD2. J was trimmed by 0 bases and V by 3 bases; bases with no gene match: 6. Germline V gives CDR1 MNHEY, CDR2 SMNVEV (reference sequence). The CDR3 is made up of 18 amino acids. In DNA, the CDR3 is TGTGCCAGCAGTTTCGATAGACTAGCGGGAGCCTCCTACAATGAGCAGTTCTTC. It translates to CASSFDRLAGASYNEQFF.

This clonotype was seen a handful of times. The rearrangement links TRBV18 to TRBJ2-3; tentative D call: TRBD1 (5 bases). Germline-derived CDR1 and CDR2 are KGHSH and LQKENI. This CDR3 is built from 16 residues. V gave up 0 bases and J gave up 0 bases, with 10 bases separating them. CDR3 amino acids: CASSPPGHTSTDTQYF. Here the CDR3 DNA reads TGTGCCAGCTCACCACCCGGACACACTAGCACAGATACGCAGTATTTT.